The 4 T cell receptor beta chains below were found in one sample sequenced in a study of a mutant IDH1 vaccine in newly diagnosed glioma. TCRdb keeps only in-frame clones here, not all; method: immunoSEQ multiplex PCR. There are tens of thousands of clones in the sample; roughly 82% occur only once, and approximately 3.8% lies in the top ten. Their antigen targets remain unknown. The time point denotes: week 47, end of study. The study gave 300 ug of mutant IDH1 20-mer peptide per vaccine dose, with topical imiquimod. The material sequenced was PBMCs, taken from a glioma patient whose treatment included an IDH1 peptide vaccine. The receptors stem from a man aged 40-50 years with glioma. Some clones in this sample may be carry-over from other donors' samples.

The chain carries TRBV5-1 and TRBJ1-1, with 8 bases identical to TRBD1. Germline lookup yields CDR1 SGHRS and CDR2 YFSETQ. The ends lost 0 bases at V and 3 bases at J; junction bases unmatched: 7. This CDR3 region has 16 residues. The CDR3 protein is CASSLVRGRRDTEAFF. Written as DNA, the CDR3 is TGCGCCAGCAGCTTGGTCAGGGGGCGAAGGGACACTGAAGCTTTCTTT.

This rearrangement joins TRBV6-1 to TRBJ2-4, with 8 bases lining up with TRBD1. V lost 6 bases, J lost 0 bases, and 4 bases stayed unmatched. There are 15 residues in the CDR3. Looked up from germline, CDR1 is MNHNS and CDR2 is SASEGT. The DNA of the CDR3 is TGTGCCAGCAGCGGACAGGGTCTAGCCAAAAACATTCAGTACTTC. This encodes CASSGQGLAKNIQYF.

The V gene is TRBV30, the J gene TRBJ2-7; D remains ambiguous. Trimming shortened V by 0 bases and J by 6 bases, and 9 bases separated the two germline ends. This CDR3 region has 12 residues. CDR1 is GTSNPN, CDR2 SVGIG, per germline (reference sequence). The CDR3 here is CAWSVLVSEQYF. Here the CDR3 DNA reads TGTGCCTGGAGTGTTCTAGTCAGCGAGCAGTACTTC. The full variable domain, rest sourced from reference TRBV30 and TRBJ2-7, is SQTIHQWPATLVQPVGSPLSLECTVEGTSNPNLYWYRQAAGRGLQLLFYSVGIGQISSEVPQNLSASRPQDRQFILSSKKLLLSDSGFYLCAWSVLVSEQYFGPGTRLTVT.

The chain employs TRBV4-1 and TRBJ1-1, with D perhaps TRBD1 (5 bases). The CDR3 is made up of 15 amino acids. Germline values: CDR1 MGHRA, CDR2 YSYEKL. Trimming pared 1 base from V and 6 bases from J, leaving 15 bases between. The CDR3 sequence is CASSQGRTGTAEAFF. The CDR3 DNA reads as TGCGCCAGCAGCCAAGGACGAACAGGAACGGCTGAAGCTTTCTTT.